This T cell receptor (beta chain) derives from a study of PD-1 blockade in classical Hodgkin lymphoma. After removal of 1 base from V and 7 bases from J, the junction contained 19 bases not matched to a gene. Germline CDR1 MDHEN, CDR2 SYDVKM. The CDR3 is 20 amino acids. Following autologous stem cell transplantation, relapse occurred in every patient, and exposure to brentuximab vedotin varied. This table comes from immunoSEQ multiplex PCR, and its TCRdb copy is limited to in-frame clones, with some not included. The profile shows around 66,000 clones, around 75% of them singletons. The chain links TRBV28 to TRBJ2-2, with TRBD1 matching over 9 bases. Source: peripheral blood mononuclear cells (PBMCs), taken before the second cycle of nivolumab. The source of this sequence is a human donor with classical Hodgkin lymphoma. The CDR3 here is CASSLSATGTGWKWGGELFF. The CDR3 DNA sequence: TGTGCCAGCAGTTTATCCGCTACCGGGACAGGGTGGAAGTGGGGCGGGGAGCTGTTTTTT. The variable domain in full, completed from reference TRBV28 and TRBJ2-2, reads DVKVTQSSRYLVKRTGEKVFLECVQDMDHENMFWYRQDPGLGLRLIYFSYDVKMKEKGDIPEGYSVSREKKERFSLILESASTNQTSMYLCASSLSATGTGWKWGGELFFGEGSRLTVL.